These 19 T cell receptor beta chains were all obtained from the same sample, sequenced in a study of blood T cell repertoires in COVID-19. Libraries were prepared by immunoSEQ multiplex PCR; TCRdb keeps only in-frame clonotypes and omits some of them. Altogether 220,000 or so clones are present, 70% to 90% being singletons, with the ten largest covering about 0.95%. The sequencing sample was made of PBMCs or T cells enriched from blood (not recorded which). Receptors originate from a man over 45 who had been exposed to COVID-19.

This clone has just one count. The chain combines TRBV7-6 with TRBJ1-5; D might be TRBD1 (6 bases). The CDR3 covers 17 residues. The V end was cut by 8 bases, the J end by 0 bases, with 20 bases between. Germline V gives CDR1 SGHVS, CDR2 FNYEAQ. DNA for the CDR3: TGTGCCAGCTCGACCCAAGAGGGGGTGGCTAGCAATCAGCCCCAGCATTTT. It specifies CASSTQEGVASNQPQHF.

The CDR3 here is CATSDRLAGGGFNEQFF. CDR3 nucleotide sequence: TGTGCCACCAGTGATCGACTAGCGGGAGGAGGTTTCAATGAGCAGTTCTTC. The chain joins TRBV24-1 to TRBJ2-1; 13 nucleotides agree with TRBD2. The CDR3 runs 17 residues. Germline V gives CDR1 KGHDR, CDR2 SFDVKD. V lost 3 bases, J lost 6 bases, and 7 bases stayed unmatched.

The chain combines TRBV5-1 with TRBJ2-2; TRBD1 might be the D (6 bases). V was shortened by 4 bases and J by 1 base, with 8 bases between the two germline ends. This CDR3 is 14 amino acids long. From germline, CDR1 is SGHRS and CDR2 YFSETQ. The CDR3 DNA reads as TGCGCCAGCAGCGGGGGCGGGAACACCGGGGAGCTGTTTTTT. Translated, it gives CASSGGGNTGELFF.

V usage is TRBV7-9 and J usage is TRBJ2-2; the D gene is possibly TRBD2 (6 bases). This CDR3 has 16 residues. Trimming pared 5 bases from V and 3 bases from J, leaving 16 bases between. Germline lookup yields CDR1 SEHNR and CDR2 FQNEAQ (reference sequence). CDR3 sequence: CASSRLVPTYTGELFF. DNA of the CDR3: TGTGCCAGCAGCCGACTAGTACCAACCTACACCGGGGAGCTGTTTTTT.

The V gene is TRBV24-1, the J gene TRBJ2-2; TRBD1 aligns across 8 bases. Germline V gene lookup returns CDR1 KGHDR and CDR2 SFDVKD. The CDR3 is made up of 17 amino acids. V was pared by 1 base and J by 7 bases, with 10 bases of the junction left unmatched. Here the CDR3 reads CATSDFRAGGRDGELFF. CDR3 nucleotide sequence: TGTGCCACCAGTGATTTTCGGGCAGGGGGCCGAGACGGGGAGCTGTTTTTT.

This clone has a handful of counts. V usage is TRBV9 and J usage is TRBJ1-3; TRBD1 is a possible D gene (6 bases). Trimming cost V 1 base and J 4 bases, with 15 bases left between them. Germline V gene data show CDR1 as SGDLS and CDR2 as YYNGEE. CDR3 size: 16 residues. The CDR3 coding sequence is TGTGCCAGCAGCGTAAACACAGGGCTGGCAGGAAACACCATATATTTT. Residues: CASSVNTGLAGNTIYF. Filled out from reference TRBV9 and TRBJ1-3, the complete variable domain reads DSGVTQTPKHLITATGQRVTLRCSPRSGDLSVYWYQQSLDQGLQFLIQYYNGEERAKGNILERFSAQQFPDLHSELNLSSLELGDSALYFCASSVNTGLAGNTIYFGEGSWLTVV.

The V gene is TRBV28, the J gene TRBJ2-7, with a possible D match to TRBD1 (6 bases). The CDR3 has 13 amino acids. Germline V CDR1 and CDR2: MDHEN, SYDVKM. Trimming stripped 5 bases from V and 6 bases from J, with 14 bases between. The DNA of the CDR3 is TGTGCCAGCAGTGGAAACAGGGAGAGCGAGCAGTACGTC. This translates into CASSGNRESEQYV.

This clone was found once. V and J are TRBV29-1 and TRBJ1-5, with TRBD1 as a possible D gene (6 bases). Germline V gene lookup returns CDR1 SQVTM and CDR2 ANQGSEA. There are 13 residues in the CDR3. V was shortened by 3 bases and J by 7 bases, with 13 bases between the two germline ends. CDR3 coding DNA: TGCAGCGTTGAGGCGGGGGCCGGGCAGCCCCAGCATTTT. Protein: CSVEAGAGQPQHF.

The V call is TRBV25-1, the J call TRBJ2-2; TRBD1 agrees at 8 bases. CDR1 and CDR2 (germline): MGHDK, SYGVNS. The CDR3 is made up of 16 amino acids. The ends lost 6 bases at V and 8 bases at J; junction bases unmatched: 14. CDR3 region: CASRGRTGRKLGELFF. In nucleotides, the CDR3 is TGTGCCAGCAGGGGGAGGACAGGGAGGAAACTGGGGGAGCTGTTTTTT. The full variable domain, its missing parts supplied by reference TRBV25-1 and TRBJ2-2, is EADIYQTPRYLVIGTGKKITLECSQTMGHDKMYWYQQDPGMELHLIHYSYGVNSTEKGDLSSESTVSRIRTEHFPLTLESARPSHTSQYLCASRGRTGRKLGELFFGEGSRLTVL.

The V gene is TRBV30, the J gene TRBJ2-7, with a weak D call TRBD2 (7 bases). Germline V gene sequence: CDR1 GTSNPN, CDR2 SVGIG (reference sequence). This CDR3 region has 14 residues. V lost 0 bases and J lost 4, with 13 bases in between. The CDR3 DNA is TGTGCCTGGAGTGTAAGAGGGGGGGCGTACGAGCAGTACGTC. Amino acids: CAWSVRGGAYEQYV.

The chain employs TRBV11-3 and TRBJ1-1, with D uncertain. Germline values: CDR1 SGHNT, CDR2 YENEEA. V gave up 3 bases and J gave up 0 bases, with 8 bases separating them. This CDR3 contains 14 residues. The CDR3: CASSFAGMNTEAFF. As DNA, the CDR3 is TGTGCCAGCAGCTTCGCGGGCATGAACACTGAAGCTTTCTTT. The full variable domain, in which reference TRBV11-3 and TRBJ1-1 provide the parts outside the CDR3, is EAGVVQSPRYKIIEKKQPVAFWCNPISGHNTLYWYLQNLGQGPELLIRYENEEAVDDSQLPKDRFSAERLKGVDSTLKIQPAELGDSAVYLCASSFAGMNTEAFFGQGTRLTVV.

Only one count was recorded for this clone. This sequence joins TRBV4-1 and TRBJ2-4; no clear D. The CDR3 loop spans 18 amino acids. V lost 3 bases to trimming and J lost 0 bases, with 18 bases between them. Per germline, CDR1 MGHRA and CDR2 YSYEKL. CDR3 loop: CASSQTSYLLLAKNIQYF. The CDR3 bases are TGCGCCAGCAGCCAGACTTCATACTTGCTATTAGCCAAAAACATTCAGTACTTC.

The CDR3: CASKGLAGDSGANVLTF. DNA of the CDR3: TGTGCCAGCAAAGGGCTAGCGGGAGACTCTGGGGCCAACGTCCTGACTTTC. The chain has TRBV7-6 and TRBJ2-6; TRBD2 agrees at 10 bases. Germline values: CDR1 SGHVS, CDR2 FNYEAQ. V lost 7 bases to trimming and J lost 0 bases; unmatched junction nucleotides: 6. The CDR3 loop spans 17 amino acids.

The chain is built from TRBV27 and TRBJ1-5; D is undetermined. CDR3 length: 14 amino acids. CDR1 MNHEY and CDR2 SMNVEV come from the germline V gene (reference sequence). V was pared by 6 bases and J by 4 bases, with 13 bases between. The CDR3 sequence is CASRSLRRNQPQHF. The CDR3 coding sequence is TGTGCCAGCAGGTCGCTGCGGAGGAATCAGCCCCAGCATTTT.

The chain carries TRBV19 and TRBJ1-1, with 11 bases that match TRBD1. V lost 3 bases and J lost 10; bases outside the gene matches: 7. CDR1 and CDR2 from the germline V gene are LNHDA and SQIVND (reference sequence). This CDR3 has 14 amino acids. The CDR3 nucleotides read TGTGCCAGTAGTATGGACAGGGGGCAGTCAGGAGCTTTCTTT. Translating it yields CASSMDRGQSGAFF.

The rearrangement joins TRBV4-2 to TRBJ2-7, with D possibly being TRBD1 (5 bases). Germline V gene sequence: CDR1 LGHNA, CDR2 YNFKEQ. The CDR3 is 13 residues long. V was trimmed by 1 base and J by 3 bases, leaving 7 bases between them. CDR3 in DNA: TGTGCCAGCAGCCAAGCAGGGATCTACGAGCAGTACTTC. Translating gives CASSQAGIYEQYF.

The rearrangement uses TRBV11-3 and TRBJ2-2; D is perhaps TRBD2 (6 bases). The CDR3 spans 15 residues. Germline V lookup: CDR1 SGHNT, CDR2 YENEEA. The V and J ends lost 4 bases and 0 bases respectively, with 9 bases between them. CDR3 residues: CASSWGGANTGELFF. The CDR3 DNA reads TGTGCCAGCAGCTGGGGCGGGGCGAACACCGGGGAGCTGTTTTTT. Drawing the rest from reference TRBV11-3 and TRBJ2-2, the complete variable domain is EAGVVQSPRYKIIEKKQPVAFWCNPISGHNTLYWYLQNLGQGPELLIRYENEEAVDDSQLPKDRFSAERLKGVDSTLKIQPAELGDSAVYLCASSWGGANTGELFFGEGSRLTVL.

The chain couples TRBV5-1 to TRBJ2-7; no clear D. Per the germline V gene, CDR1 is SGHRS and CDR2 is YFSETQ. Trimming took 4 bases from V and 3 from J, leaving 11 bases between them. The CDR3 has 13 amino acids. CDR3 protein: CASSVVPRYEQYF. The DNA for the CDR3 is TGCGCCAGCAGCGTGGTCCCCCGCTACGAGCAGTACTTC.

This clone showed up just once. V usage is TRBV5-6 and J usage is TRBJ1-1, with D perhaps matching TRBD1 (6 bases). Germline V gives CDR1 SGHDT, CDR2 YYEEEE. This CDR3 is built from 11 residues. Trimming shortened V by 4 bases and J by 11 bases, and 12 bases separated the two germline ends. As DNA, the CDR3 is TGTGCCAGCAGCAACGGACAGAGGGCTTTCTTT. Amino acid sequence: CASSNGQRAFF.